This entry concerns a single T cell receptor (beta chain). Each PCR replicate from the sorted subsets contained around 0.2 ug DNA, which is roughly 33,000 T cell genomes. Here immunoSEQ multiplex PCR was the method, and the copy in TCRdb shows in-frame clones only, minus some. This sample has roughly 700,000 clones; 90% occur once, and the top ten carry about 33%. There were only Caucasian adults among the donors, and all lived in Nashville, Tennessee. CD8 memory fractions consisted of CD45RO+ and CCR7-negative CD45RA+ TemRA cells together. Germline values: CDR1 LGHNA, CDR2 YSLEER. V was cut by 0 bases and J by 8 bases, with 13 bases left in between. This CDR3 spans 15 amino acids. This specimen comes from a study of shared clonotypes between healthy human individuals.

The specimen sequenced was memory CD8+ T cells from PBMCs. Documented subset: CD45RO+ cells pooled with CCR7-negative TemRA cells. The clonotype comes from a young man in good health. Some clones in this sample may be carry-over from other donors' samples. The chain carries TRBV4-3 and TRBJ2-2, with D maybe TRBD1 (5 bases). The CDR3 nucleotides read TGCGCCAGCAGCCAAGATAGGGCAGGGCCGGGGGAGCTGTTTTTT. Residues: CASSQDRAGPGELFF.